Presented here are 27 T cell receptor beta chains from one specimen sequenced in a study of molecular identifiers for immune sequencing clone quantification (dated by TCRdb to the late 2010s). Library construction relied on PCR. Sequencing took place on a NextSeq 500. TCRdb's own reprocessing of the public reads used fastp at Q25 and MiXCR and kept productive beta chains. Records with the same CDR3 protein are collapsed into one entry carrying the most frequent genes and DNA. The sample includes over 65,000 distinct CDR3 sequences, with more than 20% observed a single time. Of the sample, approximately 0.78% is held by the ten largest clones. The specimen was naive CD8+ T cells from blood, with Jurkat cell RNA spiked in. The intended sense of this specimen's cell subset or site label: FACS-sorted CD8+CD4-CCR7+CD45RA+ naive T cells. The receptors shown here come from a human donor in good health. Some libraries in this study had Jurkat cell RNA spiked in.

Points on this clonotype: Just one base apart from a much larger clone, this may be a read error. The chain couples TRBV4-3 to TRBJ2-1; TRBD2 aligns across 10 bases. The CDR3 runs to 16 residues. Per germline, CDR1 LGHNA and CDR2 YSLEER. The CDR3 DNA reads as TGCGCCAGCAGCCAAGTAGGGCTAGCGGGAGACAATGAGCAGTCCTTC. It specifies CASSQVGLAGDNEQSF.

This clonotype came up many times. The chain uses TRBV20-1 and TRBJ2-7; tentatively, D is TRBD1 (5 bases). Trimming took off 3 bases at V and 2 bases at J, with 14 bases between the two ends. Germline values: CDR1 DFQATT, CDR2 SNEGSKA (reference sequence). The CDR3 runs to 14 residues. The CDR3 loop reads CSARDIQSTYEQYF. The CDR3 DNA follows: TGCAGTGCTAGGGACATCCAATCAACCTACGAGCAGTACTTC.

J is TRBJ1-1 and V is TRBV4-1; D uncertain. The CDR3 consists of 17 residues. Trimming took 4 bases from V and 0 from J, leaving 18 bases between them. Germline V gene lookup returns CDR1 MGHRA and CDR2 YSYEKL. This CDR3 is CASSLTVSSPLNTEAFF. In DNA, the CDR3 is TGCGCCAGCAGCCTCACAGTTTCCTCACCGCTGAACACTGAAGCTTTCTTT.

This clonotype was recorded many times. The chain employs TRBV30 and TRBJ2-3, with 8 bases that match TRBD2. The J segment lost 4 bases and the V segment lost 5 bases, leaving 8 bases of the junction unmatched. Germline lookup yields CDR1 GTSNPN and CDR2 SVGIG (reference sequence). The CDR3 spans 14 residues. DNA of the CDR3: TGTGCCTGGGACGGTGCGGGGGGTGCAGATACGCAGTATTTT. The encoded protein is CAWDGAGGADTQYF.

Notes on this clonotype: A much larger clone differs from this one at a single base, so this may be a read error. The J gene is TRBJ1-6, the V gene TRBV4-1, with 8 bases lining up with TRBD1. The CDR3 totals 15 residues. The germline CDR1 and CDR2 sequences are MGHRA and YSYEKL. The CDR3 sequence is CASGQGQGVDSPLHF. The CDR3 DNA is TGCGCCAGCGGCCAAGGACAGGGAGTAGATTCACCCCTCCACTTT.

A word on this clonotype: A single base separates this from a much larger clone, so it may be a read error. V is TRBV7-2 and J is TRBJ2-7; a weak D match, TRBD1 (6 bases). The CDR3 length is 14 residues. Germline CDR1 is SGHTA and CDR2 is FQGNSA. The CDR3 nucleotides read TGTGCCAGCAGCTTAATGTCAGGGGCCTACGAGCAGCACTTC. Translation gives CASSLMSGAYEQHF. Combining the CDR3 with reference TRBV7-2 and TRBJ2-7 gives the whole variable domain GAGVSQSPSNKVTEKGKDVELRCDPISGHTALYWYRQSLGQGLEFLIYFQGNSAPDKSGLPSDRFSAERTGGSVSTLTIQRTQQEDSAVYLCASSLMSGAYEQHFGPGTRLTVT.

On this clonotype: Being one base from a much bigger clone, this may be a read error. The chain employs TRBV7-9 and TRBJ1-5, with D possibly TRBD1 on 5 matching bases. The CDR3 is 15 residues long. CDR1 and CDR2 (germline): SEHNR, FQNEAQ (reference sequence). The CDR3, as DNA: TGTGCCGGCAGCTTCGAGACAGAACCTAATCAGCCCCAGCATTTT. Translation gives CAGSFETEPNQPQHF.

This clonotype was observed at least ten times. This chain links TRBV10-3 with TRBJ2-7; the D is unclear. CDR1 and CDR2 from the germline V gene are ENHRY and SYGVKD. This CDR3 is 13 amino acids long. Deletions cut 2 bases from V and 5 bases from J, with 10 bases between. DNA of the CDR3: TGTGCCATCAGTGAGCAGCCTGGGAACGAGCAGTACTTC. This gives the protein CAISEQPGNEQYF.

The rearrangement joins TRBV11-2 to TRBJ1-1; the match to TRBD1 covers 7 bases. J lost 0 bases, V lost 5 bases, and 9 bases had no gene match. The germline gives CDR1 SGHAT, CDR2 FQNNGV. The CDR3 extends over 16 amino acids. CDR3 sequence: CASSPQGGGMNTEAFF. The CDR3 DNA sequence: TGTGCCAGCAGCCCCCAGGGGGGGGGAATGAACACTGAAGCTTTCTTT.

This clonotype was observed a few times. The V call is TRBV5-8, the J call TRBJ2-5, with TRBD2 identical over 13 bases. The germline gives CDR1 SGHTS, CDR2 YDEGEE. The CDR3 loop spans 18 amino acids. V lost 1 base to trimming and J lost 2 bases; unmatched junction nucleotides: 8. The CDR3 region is CASSLLTSGGPLQETQYF. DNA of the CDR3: TGTGCCAGCAGCTTGTTGACTAGCGGGGGGCCCCTACAAGAGACCCAGTACTTC.

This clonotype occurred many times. The DNA of the CDR3 is TGTGCCAGCAGTCGCGGGAGGTCGGAAGAGACCCAGTACTTC. It is translated as CASSRGRSEETQYF. The gene calls are TRBV28 and TRBJ2-5, with 8 bases identical to TRBD2. This CDR3 has 14 amino acids. V dropped 5 bases and J dropped 3; count of bases not matched to a gene: 5. CDR1 and CDR2 from the germline V gene are MDHEN and SYDVKM.

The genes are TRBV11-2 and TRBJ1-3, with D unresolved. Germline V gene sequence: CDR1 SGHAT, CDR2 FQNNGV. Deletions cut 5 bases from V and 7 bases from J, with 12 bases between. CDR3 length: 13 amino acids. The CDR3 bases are TGTGCCAGCAGCCCGAAGTCCGTGAACACCATATATTTT. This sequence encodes CASSPKSVNTIYF.

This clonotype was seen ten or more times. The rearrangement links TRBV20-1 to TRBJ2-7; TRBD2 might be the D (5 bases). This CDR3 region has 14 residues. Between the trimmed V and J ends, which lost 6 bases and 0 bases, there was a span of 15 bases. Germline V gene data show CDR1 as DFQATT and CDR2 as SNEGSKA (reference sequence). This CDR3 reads CSAGQDSSSYEQYF. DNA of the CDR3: TGCAGTGCCGGTCAGGACTCCAGCTCCTACGAGCAGTACTTC.

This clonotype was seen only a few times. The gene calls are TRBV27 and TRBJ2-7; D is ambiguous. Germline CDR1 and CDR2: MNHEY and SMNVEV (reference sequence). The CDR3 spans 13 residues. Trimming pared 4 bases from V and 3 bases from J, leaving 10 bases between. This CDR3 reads CASSYSPDYEQYF. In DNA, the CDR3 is TGTGCCAGCAGTTATTCCCCGGACTACGAGCAGTACTTC.

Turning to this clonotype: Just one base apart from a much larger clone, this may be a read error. CDR3 sequence reads: CAWSPPVGELFF. CDR3 nucleotides: TGTGCCTGGAGCCCCCCCGTCGGGGAGCTGTTTTTT. V gene TRBV30 combines with J gene TRBJ2-2, with D unresolved. Deletions cut 3 bases from V and 7 bases from J, with 9 bases between. CDR1 and CDR2 (germline): GTSNPN, SVGIG (reference sequence). The CDR3 totals 12 residues. The whole variable domain, filled in from reference TRBV30 and TRBJ2-2, reads SQTIHQWPATLVQPVGSPLSLECTVEGTSNPNLYWYRQAAGRGLQLLFYSVGIGQISSEVPQNLSASRPQDRQFILSSKKLLLSDSGFYLCAWSPPVGELFFGEGSRLTVL.

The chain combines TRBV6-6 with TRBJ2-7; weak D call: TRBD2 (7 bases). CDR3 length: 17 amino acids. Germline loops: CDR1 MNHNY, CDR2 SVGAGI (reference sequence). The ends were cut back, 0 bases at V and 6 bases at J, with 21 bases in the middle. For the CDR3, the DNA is TGTGCCAGCAGTTACTCAGCGGGACACAAGATCGAATTCGAGCAGTACTTC. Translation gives CASSYSAGHKIEFEQYF.

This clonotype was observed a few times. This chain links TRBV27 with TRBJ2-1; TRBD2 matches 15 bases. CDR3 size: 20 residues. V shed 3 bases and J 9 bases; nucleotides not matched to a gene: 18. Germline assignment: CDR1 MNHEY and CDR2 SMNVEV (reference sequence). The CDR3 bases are TGTGCCAGCAGTTTTATTGGGACAGGGTGGACTAGCGGGAGGGTCACTGAGCAGTTCTTC. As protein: CASSFIGTGWTSGRVTEQFF.

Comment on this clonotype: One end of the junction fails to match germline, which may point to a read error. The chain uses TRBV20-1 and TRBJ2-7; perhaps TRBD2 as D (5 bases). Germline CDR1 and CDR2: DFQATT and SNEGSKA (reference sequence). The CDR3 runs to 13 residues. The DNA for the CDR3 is TGCAGTACTAGAGATCTAGAAACCTACGAGCAGTACTTC. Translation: CSTRDLETYEQYF.

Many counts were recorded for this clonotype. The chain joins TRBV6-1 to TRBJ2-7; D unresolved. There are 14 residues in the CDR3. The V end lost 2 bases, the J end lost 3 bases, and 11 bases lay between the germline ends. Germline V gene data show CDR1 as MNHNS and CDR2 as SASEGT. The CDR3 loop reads CASSETTWGYEQYF. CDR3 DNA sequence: TGTGCCAGCAGTGAAACTACGTGGGGCTACGAGCAGTACTTC.

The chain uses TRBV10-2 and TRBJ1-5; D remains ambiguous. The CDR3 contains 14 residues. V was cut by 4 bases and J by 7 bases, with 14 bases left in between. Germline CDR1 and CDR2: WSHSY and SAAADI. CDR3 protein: CASSGYRAQQPQHF. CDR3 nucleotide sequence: TGCGCCAGCAGTGGATACCGGGCCCAACAGCCCCAGCATTTT.

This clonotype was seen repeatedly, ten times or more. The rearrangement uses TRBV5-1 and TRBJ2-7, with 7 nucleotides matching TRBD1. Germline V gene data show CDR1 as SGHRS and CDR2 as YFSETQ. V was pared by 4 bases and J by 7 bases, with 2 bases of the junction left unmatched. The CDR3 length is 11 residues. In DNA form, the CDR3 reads TGCGCCAGCAGCCCGGACAGGGAGCAGTACTTC. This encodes CASSPDREQYF.

DNA of the CDR3: TGTGCCAGCAGTTACAAGGCTAGCGAGCGGGGGTACAATGAGCAGTTCTTC. Its protein product is CASSYKASERGYNEQFF. V gene TRBV6-5 combines with J gene TRBJ2-1, with 8 nucleotides matching TRBD2. Germline loops: CDR1 MNHEY, CDR2 SVGAGI. The CDR3 spans 17 residues. V shed 2 bases, J shed 4 bases, and the junction held 10 bases outside the gene matches.

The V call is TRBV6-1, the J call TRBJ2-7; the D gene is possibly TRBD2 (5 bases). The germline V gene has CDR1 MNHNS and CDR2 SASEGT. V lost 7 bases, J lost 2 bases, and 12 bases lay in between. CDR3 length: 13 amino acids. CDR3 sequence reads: CASTWTGAYEQYF. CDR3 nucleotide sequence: TGTGCCAGCACCTGGACCGGGGCCTACGAGCAGTACTTC.

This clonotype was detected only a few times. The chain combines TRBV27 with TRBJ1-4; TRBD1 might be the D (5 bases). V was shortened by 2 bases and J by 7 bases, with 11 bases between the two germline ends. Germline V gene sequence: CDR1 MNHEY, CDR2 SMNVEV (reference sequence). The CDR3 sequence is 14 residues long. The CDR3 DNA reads TGTGCCAGCAGTTTACGGGGGGGGACTGAAAAACTGTTTTTT. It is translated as CASSLRGGTEKLFF.

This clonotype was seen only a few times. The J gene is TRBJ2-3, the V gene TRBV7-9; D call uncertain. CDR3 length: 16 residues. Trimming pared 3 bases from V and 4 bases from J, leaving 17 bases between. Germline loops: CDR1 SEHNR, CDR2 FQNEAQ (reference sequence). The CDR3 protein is CASSFNAFGVPDTQYF. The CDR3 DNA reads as TGTGCCAGCAGCTTTAATGCCTTTGGGGTGCCAGATACGCAGTATTTT.

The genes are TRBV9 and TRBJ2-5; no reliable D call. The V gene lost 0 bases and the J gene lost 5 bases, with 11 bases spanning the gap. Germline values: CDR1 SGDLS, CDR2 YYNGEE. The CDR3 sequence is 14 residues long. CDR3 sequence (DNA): TGTGCCAGCAGCGTAGCTTGGGCCCAGGAGACCCAGTACTTC. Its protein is CASSVAWAQETQYF.

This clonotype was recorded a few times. CDR3 protein: CASSTWTEETQYF. The CDR3 nucleotides are TGTGCCAGCAGCACTTGGACAGAAGAGACCCAGTACTTC. This chain uses TRBV9 with TRBJ2-5; tentatively, D is TRBD1 (6 bases). The V end lost 4 bases, the J end lost 3 bases, and 10 bases lay between the germline ends. The CDR3 runs to 13 residues. Germline CDR1 reads SGDLS; CDR2 reads YYNGEE.